Described below is a single T cell receptor (beta chain) sequence and its context. The investigators split CD4+ cells into a CD45RA+ naive subset and a CD45RA-negative memory subset. DNA at about 0.2 ug, approximately 30,000 T cell genomes, went into sorted-subset replicate PCRs. Authors' methods: Because ImmunoSEQ provided only junction sequences with no quality scores, the filtering differed. Sequenced by immunoSEQ multiplex PCR; TCRdb stores in-frame clones only, minus some. Clone size and the V and J calls come from that table; the DNA yielded D and trimming. The top ten hold less than 0.06% of the sample, which has more than 400,000 clones, 90% to 96% seen once. These data come from a study of shared clonotypes between healthy human individuals. The CDR3 runs to 13 residues. V was shortened by 3 bases and J by 1 base, with 7 bases between the two germline ends. The V gene's germline CDR1 is SEHNR and CDR2 FQNEAQ (reference sequence).

The chain couples TRBV7-9 to TRBJ2-7, with unresolved D. Sequencing was carried out using naive CD4+ T cells sorted from blood. Sample subset: CD45RA+ positively selected. The TCR comes from a woman aged 30 to 39 in good health. The CDR3, as DNA: TGTGCCAGCAGCTTGGGCAGGTCCTACGAGCAGTACTTC. Amino acids: CASSLGRSYEQYF. Together with reference TRBV7-9 and TRBJ2-7, the CDR3 gives the full variable domain: DTGVSQNPRHKITKRGQNVTFRCDPISEHNRLYWYRQTLGQGPEFLTYFQNEAQLEKSRLLSDRFSAERPKGSFSTLEIQRTEQGDSAMYLCASSLGRSYEQYFGPGTRLTVT.